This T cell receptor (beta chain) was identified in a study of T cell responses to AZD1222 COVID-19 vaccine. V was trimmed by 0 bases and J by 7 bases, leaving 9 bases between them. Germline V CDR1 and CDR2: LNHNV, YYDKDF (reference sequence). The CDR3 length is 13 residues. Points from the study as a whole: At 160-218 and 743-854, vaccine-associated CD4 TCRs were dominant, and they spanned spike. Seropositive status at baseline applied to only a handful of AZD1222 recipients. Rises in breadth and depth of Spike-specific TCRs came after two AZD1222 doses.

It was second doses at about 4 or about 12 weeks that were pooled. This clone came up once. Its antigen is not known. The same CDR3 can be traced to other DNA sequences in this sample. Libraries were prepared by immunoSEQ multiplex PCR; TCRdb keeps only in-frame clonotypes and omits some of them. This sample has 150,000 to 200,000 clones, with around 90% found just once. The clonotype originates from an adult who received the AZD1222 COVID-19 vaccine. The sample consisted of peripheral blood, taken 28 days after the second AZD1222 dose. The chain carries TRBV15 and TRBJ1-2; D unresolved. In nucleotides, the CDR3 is TGTGCCACCAGCAGAGATCGAGGGAGTGGCTACACCTTC. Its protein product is CATSRDRGSGYTF.